This T cell receptor (beta chain) came from a study of shared clonotypes between healthy human individuals. Germline lookup yields CDR1 KGHSH and CDR2 LQKENI. This CDR3 region has 16 residues. Between the trimmed V and J ends, which lost 6 bases and 1 base, there was a span of 17 bases. The assay was immunoSEQ multiplex PCR, and TCRdb's table has in-frame clones only and misses some. The sample has about 2 million clones, over 85% seen once. The naive CD8 population came from CD45RO-negative cells selected for CCR7, without terminally differentiated effector memory CD45RA+ cells. The donors were all Caucasian adults (living in Nashville, Tennessee).

V gene TRBV18 combines with J gene TRBJ2-3; tentatively, D is TRBD1 or TRBD2 (5 bases each). Material: naive CD8+ T cells sorted from blood. This receptor was identified in a man aged 18 to 30 in good health. The CDR3, as DNA: TGTGCCAGCTCCACCACGAGGGGCGCGGGCACAGATACGCAGTATTTT. Protein sequence: CASSTTRGAGTDTQYF.